This record looks at one T cell receptor beta chain sequence and its context. Its antigen is undetermined. This entry is derived from a study of cytomegalovirus exposure and HLA in healthy donors. PCR involved 60 Vbeta and 13 Jbeta primers. TCRdb keeps only in-frame clones here, not all; method: immunoSEQ multiplex PCR. The sample has 100,000 to 150,000 clones; 70% to 90% are singletons. V shed 5 bases and J shed 4 bases, with 20 bases lying between them. This CDR3 spans 16 amino acids. In germline, CDR1 is LNHNV, CDR2 YYDKDF (reference sequence). Overall study results and limits: It was reported that TCR beta sequences correctly inferred the HLA-A and HLA-B alleles for most subjects.

The V and J genes are TRBV15 and TRBJ1-1, with D maybe TRBD1 (6 bases). This TCR derives from a boy younger than 18 in good health and CMV-seronegative. The sequencing sample was made of PBMCs. Here the CDR3 reads CATSRHRRGAGTEAFF. The CDR3 DNA follows: TGTGCCACCAGCCGACATCGACGGGGGGCCGGCACTGAAGCTTTCTTT. The full variable domain, in which reference TRBV15 and TRBJ1-1 provide the parts outside the CDR3, is DAMVIQNPRYQVTQFGKPVTLSCSQTLNHNVMYWYQQKSSQAPKLLFHYYDKDFNNEADTPDNFQSRRPNTSFCFLDIRSPGLGDTAMYLCATSRHRRGAGTEAFFGQGTRLTVV.